The 16 T cell receptor beta chains listed next were all sequenced from one sample in a study of T cell changes during pregnancy in multiple sclerosis. TCRdb's table, derived via immunoSEQ multiplex PCR, lists solely in-frame clones and lacks some. The table includes about 41,000 clones, 85% to 95% detected once. The sample here was CD8+ T cells from peripheral blood mononuclear cells, taken in the third trimester of pregnancy. These receptor sequences come from a female donor with multiple sclerosis, enrolled in a pregnancy study.

This sequence joins TRBV2 and TRBJ2-5, with TRBD2 matching over 7 bases. The CDR3 sequence is 15 residues long. Germline CDR1 and CDR2: SNHLY and FYNNEI. With 0 bases clipped from V and 5 bases from J, the junction kept 6 bases outside the gene matches. The CDR3 bases are TGTGCCAGCAGTGAAGCCCCCCGGGAGGTCGAGACCCAGTACTTC. As protein: CASSEAPREVETQYF.

This chain links TRBV5-1 with TRBJ2-1, with TRBD2 matching over 7 bases. J gave up 10 bases and V 4 bases, and 5 bases lay outside the gene matches. The germline gives CDR1 SGHRS, CDR2 YFSETQ. The CDR3 runs 12 residues. CDR3 amino acids: CASSQKAGEQFF. The CDR3 DNA reads TGCGCCAGCAGCCAAAAAGCGGGAGAGCAGTTCTTC.

The chain has TRBV11-2 and TRBJ2-2, with 10 bases that match TRBD1. V was pared by 2 bases and J by 4 bases, with 1 base of the junction left unmatched. Germline CDR1 reads SGHAT; CDR2 reads FQNNGV. This CDR3 comprises 15 residues. This chain's CDR3 is CASSLRDRGTGELFF. The CDR3 nucleotides are TGTGCCAGCAGCTTAAGGGACAGGGGCACCGGGGAGCTGTTTTTT.

This chain joins TRBV18 and TRBJ2-2; 9 nucleotides line up with TRBD1. The V segment lost 3 bases and the J segment 5 bases; nucleotides outside the gene matches: 10. The germline V gene has CDR1 KGHSH and CDR2 LQKENI. The length of the CDR3 is 17 residues. CDR3 sequence reads: CASSPYSGTGSTGELFF. Written as DNA, the CDR3 is TGTGCCAGCTCACCCTATTCCGGGACAGGGTCTACCGGGGAGCTGTTTTTT.

This clone has only one observation. Additional DNA sequences in this sample encode the identical CDR3. This chain uses TRBV9 with TRBJ2-7, with 7 bases lining up with TRBD1. Germline assignment: CDR1 SGDLS and CDR2 YYNGEE. The V segment lost 0 bases and the J segment 3 bases; nucleotides outside the gene matches: 3. The CDR3 extends over 14 amino acids. The CDR3 region is CASSVEGDSYEQYF. As DNA, the CDR3 is TGTGCCAGCAGCGTAGAGGGGGACAGCTACGAGCAGTACTTC.

The chain links TRBV6-5 to TRBJ2-7; 7 bases agree with TRBD1. J was trimmed by 3 bases and V by 2 bases; bases with no gene match: 1. This CDR3 contains 13 residues. In germline, CDR1 is MNHEY, CDR2 SVGAGI. The CDR3, as DNA: TGTGCCAGCAGTTACGACAGGGACTACGAGCAGTACTTC. It codes for CASSYDRDYEQYF.

V is TRBV5-6 and J is TRBJ2-7; 11 positions agree with TRBD2. CDR3 size: 15 residues. The junction had 4 bases not matched to a gene; V was cut back by 4 bases and J by 1 base. Germline-derived CDR1 and CDR2 are SGHDT and YYEEEE. CDR3 loop: CASSQGLAASYEQYF. In DNA, the CDR3 is TGTGCCAGCAGCCAGGGACTAGCGGCTTCCTACGAGCAGTACTTC.

The V and J genes are TRBV11-2 and TRBJ1-4; D is undetermined. The V gene lost 5 bases and the J gene lost 4 bases, with 8 bases spanning the gap. The CDR3 is 13 residues long. Germline V gene sequence: CDR1 SGHAT, CDR2 FQNNGV. This chain's CDR3 is CASSARYNEKLFF. CDR3 DNA: TGTGCCAGCAGCGCCCGCTATAATGAAAAACTGTTTTTT.

This clone was recorded only once. DNA for the CDR3: TGTGCCAGCAGTGATTGGGCAGCCACAACCCCTGGAAACACCATATATTTT. Protein: CASSDWAATTPGNTIYF. V gene TRBV2 combines with J gene TRBJ1-3, with D unclear. CDR1 is SNHLY, CDR2 FYNNEI, per germline. This CDR3 is built from 17 residues. V gave up 3 bases and J gave up 2 bases, with 17 bases separating them.

The V gene is TRBV27, the J gene TRBJ2-2, with 7 bases aligning to TRBD1. The germline V gene has CDR1 MNHEY and CDR2 SMNVEV (reference sequence). The CDR3 extends over 15 amino acids. Trimming cost V 4 bases and J 7 bases; bases outside gene matches: 9. The CDR3 DNA reads as TGTGCCAGCAGTTCGACCGGGACAGTCTTCGGGGAGCTGTTTTTT. This sequence encodes CASSSTGTVFGELFF.

The V gene is TRBV6-5, the J gene TRBJ1-2; D unresolved. The germline CDR1 and CDR2 sequences are MNHEY and SVGAGI. This CDR3 contains 16 residues. V lost 1 base and J lost 0, with 12 bases in between. The CDR3 loop is CASSYLQDTANYGYTF. DNA of the CDR3: TGTGCCAGCAGTTACTTGCAAGACACCGCTAACTATGGCTACACCTTC.

The genes are TRBV5-1 and TRBJ2-7, with TRBD1 matching 8 bases. This CDR3 comprises 13 residues. Germline trimming cut 3 bases from V and 3 bases from J; bases unmatched to any gene: 2. CDR1 is SGHRS, CDR2 YFSETQ, per germline. For the CDR3, the DNA is TGCGCCAGCAGCTCAGGGGGCGGCTACGAGCAGTACTTC. It encodes CASSSGGGYEQYF.

The V call is TRBV6-5, the J call TRBJ1-2; TRBD1 agrees at 7 bases. The CDR3 totals 15 residues. The ends lost 7 bases at V and 4 bases at J; junction bases unmatched: 12. Germline values: CDR1 MNHEY, CDR2 SVGAGI. The CDR3: CASTLSEGASYGYTF. CDR3 sequence (DNA): TGTGCCAGCACCTTGTCCGAGGGGGCGAGCTATGGCTACACCTTC.

The chain carries TRBV11-1 and TRBJ2-7; TRBD1 agrees at 7 bases. The CDR3 covers 15 residues. Germline CDR1 is SGHAT and CDR2 is FQDESV (reference sequence). Trimming removed 3 bases from V and 0 bases from J; junction bases left unmatched: 5. Written as DNA, the CDR3 is TGTGCCAGCAGCTTCGGACAGGACGACTCCTACGAGCAGTACTTC. Translating it yields CASSFGQDDSYEQYF.

This chain uses TRBV29-1 with TRBJ1-1; D call uncertain. The germline V gene encodes CDR1 SQVTM and CDR2 ANQGSEA. CDR3 length equals 11 residues. The V end lost 6 bases, the J end lost 1 base, and 6 bases lay between the germline ends. CDR3 region: CSVQENTEAFF. CDR3 DNA: TGCAGCGTGCAGGAGAACACTGAAGCTTTCTTT.

V gene TRBV15 combines with J gene TRBJ1-5; D not certain. Trimming took off 0 bases at V and 7 bases at J, with 7 bases between the two ends. The CDR3 spans 13 residues. The germline V gene has CDR1 LNHNV and CDR2 YYDKDF (reference sequence). In DNA, the CDR3 is TGTGCCACCAGCAGAGACACGGGACAGCCCCAGCATTTT. Translated, it gives CATSRDTGQPQHF.